A selection of T cell receptor beta chains follows, all from one sample in a study of blood T cells in healthy people across ages. TCRdb reprocessed the 5' RACE reads with MiXCR, giving one entry per CDR3 protein. The sample yields 600,000 to 850,000 distinct CDR3 sequences, roughly 25% seen once. These data also formed part of another study, on T cells of mothers and their children.

The sample taken for sequencing was blood. The receptors were sampled from a boy younger than 18 in good health. The CDR3 runs from the conserved cysteine through the conserved F or W. D genes are given only for firm matches. Size tells how often a clone was seen (once, few, many) or the class of an expanded clone, and some rows leave it out.

j_gene: TRBJ1-4
v_gene: TRBV18
abundance: few
d_gene: .
CDR3nt: TGTGCCAGCTCACCAACAGCTGCCTATGCAACTAATGAAAAACTGTTTTTT
CDR3aa: CASSPTAAYATNEKLFF

j_gene: TRBJ2-1
v_gene: TRBV6-5
abundance: .
d_gene: TRBD2
CDR3nt: TGTGCCAGCAGTTCCTACCCCAGCGTTACTAGCGGGAAATACAATGAGCAGTTCTTC
CDR3aa: CASSSYPSVTSGKYNEQFF

j_gene: TRBJ2-7
v_gene: TRBV12-3/TRBV12-4
abundance: few
d_gene: .
CDR3nt: TGTGCCAGCAGTTCGCCGCCCGTTCAAGGGGAGCAGTACTTC
CDR3aa: CASSSPPVQGEQYF

j_gene: TRBJ1-4
v_gene: TRBV4-1
abundance: few
d_gene: .
CDR3nt: TGCGCCAGCAGCCCCCAGACGTACCTTAGGGAACTGTTTTTT
CDR3aa: CASSPQTYLRELFF

j_gene: TRBJ2-7
v_gene: TRBV4-2
abundance: .
d_gene: TRBD2
CDR3nt: TGTGCCAGCAGCCCCTCCGGGGGGTATTACGAGCAGTACTTC
CDR3aa: CASSPSGGYYEQYF

j_gene: TRBJ2-7
v_gene: TRBV4-1
abundance: few
d_gene: TRBD2
CDR3nt: TGCGCCAGCAGCCAGATAGCGGGACTTTACGAGCAGTACTTC
CDR3aa: CASSQIAGLYEQYF

j_gene: TRBJ2-7
v_gene: TRBV7-2
abundance: few
d_gene: TRBD2
CDR3nt: TGTGCCAGCAGCTTAAGCCCTCCGGGAGGGCTTAGGGAGCAGTACTTC
CDR3aa: CASSLSPPGGLREQYF

j_gene: TRBJ2-1
v_gene: TRBV25-1
abundance: .
d_gene: .
CDR3nt: TGTGCCAGCAGGGACACCACCTATGAGCAGTTCTTC
CDR3aa: CASRDTTYEQFF

j_gene: TRBJ2-7
v_gene: TRBV27
abundance: .
d_gene: .
CDR3nt: TGTGCCACCAGACACGGGTACGAGCAGTACTTC
CDR3aa: CATRHGYEQYF

j_gene: TRBJ2-2
v_gene: TRBV5-1
abundance: few
d_gene: .
CDR3nt: TGCGCCAGCAGCTTCGCGTCCGCGAACACCGGGGAGCTGTTTTTT
CDR3aa: CASSFASANTGELFF

j_gene: TRBJ2-5
v_gene: TRBV7-9
abundance: .
d_gene: .
CDR3nt: TGTGCCAGCGTGTACCAAGAGACCCAGTACTTC
CDR3aa: CASVYQETQYF

j_gene: TRBJ1-6
v_gene: TRBV7-9
abundance: .
d_gene: .
CDR3nt: TGTGCCAGCAGTCATACGGGAAATTCACCCCTCCACTTT
CDR3aa: CASSHTGNSPLHF

j_gene: TRBJ2-4
v_gene: TRBV4-3
abundance: .
d_gene: .
CDR3nt: TGCGCCAGCAGCCAAGATGGGGCTCGGGGCAAAAACATTCAGTACTTC
CDR3aa: CASSQDGARGKNIQYF

j_gene: TRBJ2-1
v_gene: TRBV7-8
abundance: .
d_gene: TRBD2
CDR3nt: TGTGCCAGCAGCTTAGGAGGATCCGGGACTACCATTTACAATGAGCAGTTCTTC
CDR3aa: CASSLGGSGTTIYNEQFF

j_gene: TRBJ2-5
v_gene: TRBV20-1
abundance: few
d_gene: .
CDR3nt: TGCAGTGCTCCGGGACGGCAAGAGACCCAGTACTTC
CDR3aa: CSAPGRQETQYF

j_gene: TRBJ2-5
v_gene: TRBV20-1
abundance: few
d_gene: .
CDR3nt: TGCAGTGCCCCAAGGGGGGTAGCAGAGACCCAAGAGACCCAGTACTTC
CDR3aa: CSAPRGVAETQETQYF

j_gene: TRBJ2-2
v_gene: TRBV20-1
abundance: .
d_gene: .
CDR3nt: TGCAGTGCTAGAGTGGCGGGGGCCGGCGGTACCGGGGAGCTGTTTTTT
CDR3aa: CSARVAGAGGTGELFF

j_gene: TRBJ2-2
v_gene: TRBV7-8
abundance: few
d_gene: .
CDR3nt: TGTGCCAGCAGCAAGCCGGCAGACCTGACACCTTGGACCGGGGAGCTGTTTTTT
CDR3aa: CASSKPADLTPWTGELFF

j_gene: TRBJ2-1
v_gene: TRBV7-2
abundance: few
d_gene: TRBD2
CDR3nt: TGTGCCAGCAGCTTAGACCCGGGACTAGCCTACAATGAGCAGTTCTTC
CDR3aa: CASSLDPGLAYNEQFF

j_gene: TRBJ1-2
v_gene: TRBV18
abundance: .
d_gene: .
CDR3nt: TGTGCCAGCTCACCTGGGCAGGGGCAAGGAGGCTACACCTTC
CDR3aa: CASSPGQGQGGYTF

j_gene: TRBJ1-1
v_gene: TRBV5-1
abundance: .
d_gene: .
CDR3nt: TGCGCCAGCGGCGACACGAACACTGAAGCTTTCTTT
CDR3aa: CASGDTNTEAFF

j_gene: TRBJ1-3
v_gene: TRBV29-1
abundance: few
d_gene: .
CDR3nt: TGCAGCGTTGTAACTCACTCTGGAAACACCATATATTTT
CDR3aa: CSVVTHSGNTIYF

j_gene: TRBJ2-7
v_gene: TRBV6-2/TRBV6-3
abundance: .
d_gene: .
CDR3nt: TGTGCCAGCAGTTACCCCGGTGGTTCCTACGAGCAGTACTTC
CDR3aa: CASSYPGGSYEQYF

j_gene: TRBJ1-1
v_gene: TRBV3-1
abundance: .
d_gene: .
CDR3nt: TGTGCCAGCAGCCAGAAGGGGGGGGCTTTCTTT
CDR3aa: CASSQKGGAFF

j_gene: TRBJ2-7
v_gene: TRBV6-2/TRBV6-3
abundance: few
d_gene: .
CDR3nt: TGTGCCAGCTGTCTAATGAATACCTACGAGCAGTACTTC
CDR3aa: CASCLMNTYEQYF

j_gene: TRBJ2-1
v_gene: TRBV6-1
abundance: .
d_gene: TRBD2
CDR3nt: TGTGCCAGCAACGAACTAGCGAAATACAATGAGCAGTTCTTC
CDR3aa: CASNELAKYNEQFF

j_gene: TRBJ2-7
v_gene: TRBV7-2
abundance: .
d_gene: TRBD2
CDR3nt: TGTGCCAGCAGCTTCCGATCCGGAATGGCGGGGGGTGTAGGCGAGCAGTACTTC
CDR3aa: CASSFRSGMAGGVGEQYF

j_gene: TRBJ2-7
v_gene: TRBV15
abundance: .
d_gene: .
CDR3nt: TGTGCCACCAGCAGAGGAGGGAGCCACGAGCAGTACTTC
CDR3aa: CATSRGGSHEQYF

j_gene: TRBJ2-7
v_gene: TRBV2
abundance: few
d_gene: .
CDR3nt: TGTGCCAGCAGTGAAATAGGGAACGAGCAGTACTTC
CDR3aa: CASSEIGNEQYF

j_gene: TRBJ2-2
v_gene: TRBV7-8
abundance: .
d_gene: TRBD2
CDR3nt: TGTGCCAGCAGCGGACTAGCTGTCACCGGGGAGCTGTTTTTT
CDR3aa: CASSGLAVTGELFF

j_gene: TRBJ1-1
v_gene: TRBV3-1
abundance: .
d_gene: .
CDR3nt: TGTGCCAGCAGCCAAGTTTATGGGGAAACTGAAGCTTTCTTT
CDR3aa: CASSQVYGETEAFF

j_gene: TRBJ2-1
v_gene: TRBV20-1
abundance: few
d_gene: .
CDR3nt: TGCAGTGCTAGGTGGCTTCTAACCAATGAGCAGTTCTTC
CDR3aa: CSARWLLTNEQFF

j_gene: TRBJ2-1
v_gene: TRBV24-1
abundance: .
d_gene: .
CDR3nt: TGTGCCACCAGGGACCGGACAGCCCCCTACAATGAGCAGTTCTTC
CDR3aa: CATRDRTAPYNEQFF

j_gene: TRBJ1-1
v_gene: TRBV29-1
abundance: .
d_gene: .
CDR3nt: TGCAGCGTTGTGGGTTGGGAATTTCCTGAAGCTTTCTTT
CDR3aa: CSVVGWEFPEAFF

j_gene: TRBJ2-3
v_gene: TRBV7-6
abundance: .
d_gene: .
CDR3nt: TGTGCCAGCAGCCGCCTTGATGGCACAGATACGCAGTATTTT
CDR3aa: CASSRLDGTDTQYF

j_gene: TRBJ2-7
v_gene: TRBV15
abundance: .
d_gene: .
CDR3nt: TGTGCCACCAGCAGAGGGGAGGAGGGCTACGAGCAGTACTTC
CDR3aa: CATSRGEEGYEQYF

j_gene: TRBJ2-4
v_gene: TRBV21-1
abundance: .
d_gene: .
CDR3nt: TGTGCCAGCAGCAACGGATTAACGGCTGCCAAAAACATTCAGTACTTC
CDR3aa: CASSNGLTAAKNIQYF

j_gene: TRBJ2-7
v_gene: TRBV4-2
abundance: .
d_gene: TRBD2
CDR3nt: TGTGTCAGCAGCCAAAGGCAGGGACTAGCGGGAGTCGAGCAGTACTTC
CDR3aa: CVSSQRQGLAGVEQYF

j_gene: TRBJ2-7
v_gene: TRBV7-2
abundance: few
d_gene: TRBD1
CDR3nt: TGTGCCAGCAGCCCCCAACAGGGGGCATACGAGCAGTACTTC
CDR3aa: CASSPQQGAYEQYF

j_gene: TRBJ2-3
v_gene: TRBV7-3
abundance: .
d_gene: .
CDR3nt: TGTGCCAGCAGCCCGACTATAGCGGGCACAGATACGCAGTATTTT
CDR3aa: CASSPTIAGTDTQYF

j_gene: TRBJ1-1
v_gene: TRBV20-1
abundance: .
d_gene: .
CDR3nt: TGCAGTGCTAAAGCACCGTACACTGAAGCTTTCTTT
CDR3aa: CSAKAPYTEAFF

j_gene: TRBJ1-2
v_gene: TRBV12-3/TRBV12-4
abundance: .
d_gene: .
CDR3nt: TGTGCCAGCAGTTTAATTGCAGGGGTGAGGATCTATGGCTACACCTTC
CDR3aa: CASSLIAGVRIYGYTF

j_gene: TRBJ1-1
v_gene: TRBV9
abundance: .
d_gene: TRBD1
CDR3nt: TGTGCCAGCAGCGCGGCGCCCGGGACAGGGGCGGTAAGAGGGATGAACACTGAAGCTTTCTTT
CDR3aa: CASSAAPGTGAVRGMNTEAFF

j_gene: TRBJ2-3
v_gene: TRBV4-2
abundance: .
d_gene: TRBD1
CDR3nt: TGTGCCAGCAGCCAAGAAAAAAACGACAGGGGGGATACGCAGTATTTT
CDR3aa: CASSQEKNDRGDTQYF

j_gene: TRBJ2-3
v_gene: TRBV28
abundance: .
d_gene: TRBD1
CDR3nt: TGTGCCAGCAGTTCCCTGGACAGGTCCCTCGGAGATACGCAGTATTTT
CDR3aa: CASSSLDRSLGDTQYF

j_gene: TRBJ2-3
v_gene: TRBV5-4
abundance: few
d_gene: TRBD1
CDR3nt: TGTGCCAGCAGCGCCGGGACAGACCATACGCAGTATTTT
CDR3aa: CASSAGTDHTQYF

j_gene: TRBJ2-1
v_gene: TRBV4-2
abundance: .
d_gene: .
CDR3nt: TGTGCCAGCAGCCAAGGGCAGGGGGGGGTCAATGAGCAGTTCTTC
CDR3aa: CASSQGQGGVNEQFF

j_gene: TRBJ1-6
v_gene: TRBV20-1
abundance: few
d_gene: .
CDR3nt: TGCAGTGCCCGTCCTGGACGGTATTCACCCCTCCACTTT
CDR3aa: CSARPGRYSPLHF

j_gene: TRBJ2-5
v_gene: TRBV6-6
abundance: .
d_gene: .
CDR3nt: TGTGCCAGCAGTTATGTCAGGCACCAAGAGACCCAGTACTTC
CDR3aa: CASSYVRHQETQYF

j_gene: TRBJ2-4
v_gene: TRBV4-1
abundance: .
d_gene: .
CDR3nt: TGCGCCAGCAGCTCTACGGGGGTTGTTGGCAAAAACATTCAGTACTTC
CDR3aa: CASSSTGVVGKNIQYF

j_gene: TRBJ1-1
v_gene: TRBV7-9
abundance: .
d_gene: TRBD1
CDR3nt: TGTGCCAGCAGCTCGACAGGGTCGGAAGCTTTCTTT
CDR3aa: CASSSTGSEAFF

j_gene: TRBJ1-2
v_gene: TRBV2
abundance: .
d_gene: .
CDR3nt: TGTGCCAGCAGTGACAGCAGTTATGGCTACACCTTC
CDR3aa: CASSDSSYGYTF

j_gene: TRBJ2-1
v_gene: TRBV9
abundance: .
d_gene: .
CDR3nt: TGTGCCAGCAGCGTAGAAGCGGGTGGGTGGGAGCAGTTCTTC
CDR3aa: CASSVEAGGWEQFF

j_gene: TRBJ2-1
v_gene: TRBV29-1
abundance: .
d_gene: TRBD2
CDR3nt: TGCAGCGTTGTACCAAGCGGGAGGGCCCTCAATGAGCAGTTCTTC
CDR3aa: CSVVPSGRALNEQFF

j_gene: TRBJ1-4
v_gene: TRBV12-3/TRBV12-4
abundance: .
d_gene: TRBD1
CDR3nt: TGTGCCAGCAGCCCCATAGGACAGGGGGGAAAACTGGTTTTT
CDR3aa: CASSPIGQGGKLVF

j_gene: TRBJ2-5
v_gene: TRBV9
abundance: few
d_gene: TRBD2
CDR3nt: TGTGCCAGCAGCGTAGGAAGTCTGGGGGGGGTCGGGTGGCGAGAGACCCAGTACTTC
CDR3aa: CASSVGSLGGVGWRETQYF

j_gene: TRBJ2-3
v_gene: TRBV12-3/TRBV12-4
abundance: .
d_gene: TRBD2
CDR3nt: TGTGCCAGCAGCTATAGCGGGAGAGATACGCAGTATTTT
CDR3aa: CASSYSGRDTQYF

j_gene: TRBJ1-2
v_gene: TRBV27
abundance: .
d_gene: TRBD1
CDR3nt: TGTGCCAGCCGAGGCCAGGGGGCTGGCTATGGCTACACCTTC
CDR3aa: CASRGQGAGYGYTF